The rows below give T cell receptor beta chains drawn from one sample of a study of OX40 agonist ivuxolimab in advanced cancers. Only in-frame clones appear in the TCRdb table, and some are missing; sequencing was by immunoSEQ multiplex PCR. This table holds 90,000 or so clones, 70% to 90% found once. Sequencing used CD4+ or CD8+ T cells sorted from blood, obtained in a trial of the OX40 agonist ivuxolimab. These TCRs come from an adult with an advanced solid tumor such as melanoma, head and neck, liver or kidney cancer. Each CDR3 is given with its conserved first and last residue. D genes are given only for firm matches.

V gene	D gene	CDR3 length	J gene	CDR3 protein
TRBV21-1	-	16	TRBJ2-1	CASSTPTGSSYNEQFF
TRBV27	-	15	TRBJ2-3	CASSLITLGTDTQYF
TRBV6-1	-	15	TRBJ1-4	CASKESIHPGEKLFF
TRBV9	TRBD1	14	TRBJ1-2	CASSVSTGVDGYTF
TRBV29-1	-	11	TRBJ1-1	CSVSGNTEAFF
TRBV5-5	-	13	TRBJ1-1	CASIGTSNTEAFF
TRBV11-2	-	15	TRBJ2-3	CASSLEGTSTDTQYF
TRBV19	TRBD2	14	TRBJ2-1	CASGGGRTYNEQFF
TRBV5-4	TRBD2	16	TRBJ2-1	CASSLEGLGKYNEQFF
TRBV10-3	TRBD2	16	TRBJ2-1	CAIRGTSKTSYNEQFF
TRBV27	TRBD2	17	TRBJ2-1	CASSFPGLAGESNEQFF
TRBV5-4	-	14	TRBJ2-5	CASSLTGVRETQYF
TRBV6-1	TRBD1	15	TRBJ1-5	CASSEQTGANQPQHF
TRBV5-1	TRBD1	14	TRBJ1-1	CASSLGQGMTEAFF
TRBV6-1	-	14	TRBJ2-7	CASSEALGLYEQYF
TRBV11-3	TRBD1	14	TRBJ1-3	CASSPDRVGNTIYF
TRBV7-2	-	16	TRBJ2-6	CASSQIANSGANVLTF
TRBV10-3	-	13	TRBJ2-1	CAISVQADNEQFF
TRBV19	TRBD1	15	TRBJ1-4	CASSPLQGANGKLFF
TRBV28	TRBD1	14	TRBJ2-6	CASRDRGWANVLTF
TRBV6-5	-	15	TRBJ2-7	CASSYPRQRPDEQYF
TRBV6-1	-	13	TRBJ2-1	CASSEYGVSEQFF
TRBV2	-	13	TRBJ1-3	CASAEGSGNTIYF
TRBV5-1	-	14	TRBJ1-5	CASSLGGTNQPQHF
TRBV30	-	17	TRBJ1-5	CAWSVGDFGTRNQPQHF
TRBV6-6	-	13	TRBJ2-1	CASTPEGGMVQFF
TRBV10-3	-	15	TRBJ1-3	CAISEGATGGNTIYF
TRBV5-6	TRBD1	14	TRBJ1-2	CASSQIRDRSGYTF
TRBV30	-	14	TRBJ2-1	CAWGVGVSYNEQFF
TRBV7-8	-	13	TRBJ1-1	CASSGQENTEAFF
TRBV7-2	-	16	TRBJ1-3	CASSLDLTGIGNTIYF
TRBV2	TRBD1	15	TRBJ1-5	CASSWGTDSNQPQHF
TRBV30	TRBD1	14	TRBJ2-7	CAWSRRGGKNEQYF
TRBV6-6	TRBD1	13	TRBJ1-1	CASSRDREGEAFF
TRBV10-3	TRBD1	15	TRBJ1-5	CAISQGQEGTQPQHF
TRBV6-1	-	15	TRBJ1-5	CASSGSGMSNQPQHF
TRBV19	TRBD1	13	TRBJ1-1	CASSGQGNTEAFF
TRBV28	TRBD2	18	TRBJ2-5	CASSSPGTSGSRGETQYF
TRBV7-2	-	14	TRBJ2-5	CASSLQGAGETQYF
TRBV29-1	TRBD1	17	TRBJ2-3	CSVEGHSGTGGTDTQYF
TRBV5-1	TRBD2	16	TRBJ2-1	CASSAGLPSSYNEQFF
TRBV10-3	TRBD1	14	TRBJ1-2	CAITRDRSDYGYTF
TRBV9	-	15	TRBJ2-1	CASSVVAVLMDEQFF